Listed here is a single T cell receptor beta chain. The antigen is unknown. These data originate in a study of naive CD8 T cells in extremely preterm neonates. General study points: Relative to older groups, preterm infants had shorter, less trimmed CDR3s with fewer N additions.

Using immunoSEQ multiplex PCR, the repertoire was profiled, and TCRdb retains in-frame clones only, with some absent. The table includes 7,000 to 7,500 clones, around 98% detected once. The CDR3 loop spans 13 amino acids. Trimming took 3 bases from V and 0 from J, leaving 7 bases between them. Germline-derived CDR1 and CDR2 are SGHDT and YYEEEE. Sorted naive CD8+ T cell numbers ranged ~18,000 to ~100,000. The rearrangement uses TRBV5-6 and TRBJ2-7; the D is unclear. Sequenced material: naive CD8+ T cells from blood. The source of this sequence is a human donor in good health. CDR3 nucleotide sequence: TGTGCCAGCAGCTGGGCCACCTCCTACGAGCAGTACTTC. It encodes CASSWATSYEQYF.